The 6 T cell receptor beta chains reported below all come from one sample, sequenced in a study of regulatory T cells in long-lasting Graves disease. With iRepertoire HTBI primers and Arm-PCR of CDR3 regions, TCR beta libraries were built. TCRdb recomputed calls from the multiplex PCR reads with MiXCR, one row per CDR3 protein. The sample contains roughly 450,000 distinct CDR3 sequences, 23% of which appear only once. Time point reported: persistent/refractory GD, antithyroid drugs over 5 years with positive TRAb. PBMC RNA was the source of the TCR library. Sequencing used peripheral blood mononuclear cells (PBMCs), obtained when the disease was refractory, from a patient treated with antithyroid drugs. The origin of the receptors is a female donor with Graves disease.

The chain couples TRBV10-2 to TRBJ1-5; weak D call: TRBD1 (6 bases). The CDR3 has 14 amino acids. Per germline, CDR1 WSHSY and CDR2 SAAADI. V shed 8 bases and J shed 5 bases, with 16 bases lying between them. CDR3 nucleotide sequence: TGCGCCAGCTCCGGAGGGCAGGGGTATCAGCCCCAGCATTTT. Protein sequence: CASSGGQGYQPQHF.

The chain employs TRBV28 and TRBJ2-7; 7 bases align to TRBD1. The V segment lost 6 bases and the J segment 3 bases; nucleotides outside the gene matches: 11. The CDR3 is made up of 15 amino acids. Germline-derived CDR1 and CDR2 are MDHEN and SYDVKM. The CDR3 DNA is TGTGCCAGCAGCTCACACCGGGACAGCAGCTACGAGCAGTACTTC. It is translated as CASSSHRDSSYEQYF.

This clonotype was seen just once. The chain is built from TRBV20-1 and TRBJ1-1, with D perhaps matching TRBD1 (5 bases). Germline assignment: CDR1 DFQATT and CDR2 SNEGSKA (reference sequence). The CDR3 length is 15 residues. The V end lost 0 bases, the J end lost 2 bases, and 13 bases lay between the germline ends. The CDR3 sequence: CSAREKSQGNTEAFF. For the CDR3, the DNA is TGCAGTGCTAGAGAAAAGAGCCAGGGCAACACTGAAGCTTTCTTT.

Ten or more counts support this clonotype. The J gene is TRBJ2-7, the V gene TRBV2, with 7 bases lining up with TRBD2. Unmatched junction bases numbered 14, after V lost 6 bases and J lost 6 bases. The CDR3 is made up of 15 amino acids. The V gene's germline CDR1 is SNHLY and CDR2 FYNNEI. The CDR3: CASRGVGAGTSEQYF. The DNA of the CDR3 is TGTGCCAGCAGGGGGGTAGGAGCGGGGACCTCCGAGCAGTACTTC.

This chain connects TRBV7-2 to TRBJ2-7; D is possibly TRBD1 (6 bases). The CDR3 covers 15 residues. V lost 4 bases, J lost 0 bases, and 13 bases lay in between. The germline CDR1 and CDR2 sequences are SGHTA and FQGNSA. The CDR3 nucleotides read TGTGCCAGCAGCTCCCGGACAGTAAGCTCCTACGAGCAGTACTTC. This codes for CASSSRTVSSYEQYF.

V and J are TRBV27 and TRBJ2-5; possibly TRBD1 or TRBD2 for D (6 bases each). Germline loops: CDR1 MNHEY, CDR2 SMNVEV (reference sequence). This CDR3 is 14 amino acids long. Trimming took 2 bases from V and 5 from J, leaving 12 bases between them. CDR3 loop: CASSLRGDPETQYF. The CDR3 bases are TGTGCCAGCAGTTTAAGGGGGGACCCGGAGACCCAGTACTTC.